These 26 T cell receptor beta chains were all obtained from the same sample, sequenced in a study of CXCR3-negative and CXCR3-positive naive CD8 T cells. TRB cDNA was prepared as libraries by UMI-labeled 5' RACE. Reprocessing the 5' RACE reads, TCRdb reports a single entry for every CDR3 protein and omits DNA. The listing records 6,500 to 8,500 distinct CDR3 sequences. The sequenced sample consisted of naive CXCR3- CD8+ T cells from blood. The sample's subset: CD45RO-CCR7+CD27+CD95- naive CD8+ T cells lacking CXCR3 (TNR3-). These receptors came from a human donor in good health. Some clones in this sample may be carry-over from other donors' samples.

The chain combines TRBV7-6 with TRBJ2-6; TCRdb designates TRBD1, a call that cannot be tested without DNA. The germline V gene has CDR1 SGHVS and CDR2 FNYEAQ. The CDR3 is 19 amino acids. CDR3 loop: CASRQFLQGIVSGANVLTF. The full variable domain, with the rest looked up from reference TRBV7-6 and TRBJ2-6, is GAGVSQSPRYKVTKRGQDVALRCDPISGHVSLYWYRQALGQGPEFLTYFNYEAQQDKSGLPNDRFSAERPEGSISTLTIQRTEQRDSAMYRCASRQFLQGIVSGANVLTFGAGSRLTVL.

By frequency, this clonotype is medium-sized. J is TRBJ2-7 and V is TRBV5-1; TCRdb outputs TRBD2, but without DNA this stays unchecked. The CDR3 is 13 amino acids. Germline-derived CDR1 and CDR2 are SGHRS and YFSETQ. CDR3 residues: CASRLGQDYEQYF.

This clonotype is called medium-sized (0.01 to 0.1%) based on its frequency. The rearrangement links TRBV29-1 to TRBJ2-2; TCRdb's D call of TRBD1 is untestable without DNA. The CDR3 is 13 amino acids. The V gene's germline CDR1 is SQVTM and CDR2 ANQGSEA. The CDR3 loop reads CSAKAGSSGELFF.

The chain has TRBV7-6 and TRBJ2-1; TCRdb returns TRBD1, unconfirmable since there is no DNA. The CDR3 consists of 15 residues. CDR1 and CDR2 (germline): SGHVS, FNYEAQ. CDR3: CASSLGVSSYNEQFF.

Judged by frequency, this clonotype is medium-sized. This chain connects TRBV29-1 to TRBJ2-2; TCRdb reports TRBD2, a call that lacks DNA to check it against. Germline values: CDR1 SQVTM, CDR2 ANQGSEA. There are 16 residues in the CDR3. CDR3 sequence reads: CSVEDRGLGATGELFF.

The rearrangement joins TRBV29-1 to TRBJ2-3; the TCRdb call, TRBD2, lacks DNA for checking. Germline CDR1 is SQVTM and CDR2 is ANQGSEA. The CDR3 contains 15 residues. CDR3 protein: CSVPQAGAYPDTQYF.

This clonotype ranks as medium-sized in terms of frequency. This chain uses TRBV7-2 with TRBJ1-1; TCRdb's assignment of TRBD1 cannot be checked, as there is no DNA. Germline CDR1 is SGHTA and CDR2 is FQGNSA. This CDR3 has 13 amino acids. CDR3 amino acids: CASSLGQNTEAFF. Filled out from reference TRBV7-2 and TRBJ1-1, the complete variable domain reads GAGVSQSPSNKVTEKGKDVELRCDPISGHTALYWYRQSLGQGLEFLIYFQGNSAPDKSGLPSDRFSAERTGGSVSTLTIQRTQQEDSAVYLCASSLGQNTEAFFGQGTRLTVV.

The V call is TRBV20-1, the J call TRBJ2-1; absent DNA, TCRdb's TRBD2 call cannot be checked. Germline CDR1 DFQATT, CDR2 SNEGSKA (reference sequence). The CDR3 is 15 amino acids. CDR3 residues: CSARATSGSFNEQFF.

According to its frequency, this clonotype is medium-sized. The rearrangement uses TRBV20-1 and TRBJ1-4. The germline V gene has CDR1 DFQATT and CDR2 SNEGSKA (reference sequence). The CDR3 extends over 15 amino acids. The CDR3 sequence: CSARDWELAGEKLFF.

Frequency places this clonotype as medium-sized (0.01 to 0.1%). V and J are TRBV19 and TRBJ2-3; TCRdb reports TRBD2, a call that lacks DNA to check it against. Germline V gives CDR1 LNHDA, CDR2 SQIVND (reference sequence). This CDR3 region has 16 residues. The chain's CDR3 is CASSDWTSGFTDTQYF.

In terms of frequency, this clonotype is medium-sized (0.01 to 0.1%). V gene TRBV6-2 or TRBV6-3 combines with J gene TRBJ2-1. CDR1 is MNHEY and CDR2 is SVGEGT in the germline V gene. This CDR3 has 13 residues. CDR3 residues: CASIGAKYNEQFF.

According to its frequency, this clonotype is medium-sized (0.01 to 0.1%). V gene TRBV7-2 combines with J gene TRBJ2-2; the TCRdb D gene call, TRBD2, has no DNA to confirm it. CDR1 is SGHTA, CDR2 FQGNSA, per germline. The CDR3 spans 17 residues. This CDR3 is CAKKNGASGMRTGELFF.

The gene calls are TRBV5-1 and TRBJ2-3; TCRdb lists TRBD2, though no DNA is available to test this call. CDR3 length: 15 residues. Germline V CDR1 and CDR2: SGHRS, YFSETQ. CDR3 loop: CASSSAGPSTDTQYF.

This chain joins TRBV28 and TRBJ2-1; as DNA is missing, the TRBD1 call by TCRdb cannot be tested. The CDR3 sequence is 17 residues long. CDR1 and CDR2 from the germline V gene are MDHEN and SYDVKM. The chain's CDR3 is CASSLFEGTGVDNEQFF.

Judged by frequency, this clonotype is medium-sized (0.01 to 0.1%). J is TRBJ1-5 and V is TRBV6-2 or TRBV6-3; TCRdb names TRBD1, which stays unverified in the absence of DNA. CDR1 and CDR2 from the germline V gene are MNHEY and SVGEGT. There are 14 residues in the CDR3. The CDR3 protein is CASSYSEGYQPQHF.

The chain combines TRBV29-1 with TRBJ2-1; as DNA is missing, the TRBD2 call by TCRdb cannot be tested. This CDR3 comprises 15 residues. CDR1 and CDR2 (germline): SQVTM, ANQGSEA. The CDR3 sequence: CSVGLADSVYNEQFF.

The chain carries TRBV9 and TRBJ2-1; the TRBD2 assignment by TCRdb is unverifiable without DNA. Germline loops: CDR1 SGDLS, CDR2 YYNGEE. CDR3 size: 16 residues. CDR3 region: CASSGFLAGIEDEQFF.

This rearrangement joins TRBV2 to TRBJ2-1; lacking DNA, the TRBD2 call made by TCRdb goes unchecked. The CDR3 totals 14 residues. The V gene's germline CDR1 is SNHLY and CDR2 FYNNEI. CDR3: CANPGLAGNYEQFF.

This chain uses TRBV28 with TRBJ2-3; TCRdb lists TRBD1, though no DNA is available to test this call. Germline CDR1 is MDHEN and CDR2 is SYDVKM. The CDR3 is 15 residues long. CDR3 sequence: CASSRDRTSTDTQYF. The complete variable domain, with remaining parts taken from reference TRBV28 and TRBJ2-3, reads DVKVTQSSRYLVKRTGEKVFLECVQDMDHENMFWYRQDPGLGLRLIYFSYDVKMKEKGDIPEGYSVSREKKERFSLILESASTNQTSMYLCASSRDRTSTDTQYFGPGTRLTVL.

The chain joins TRBV6-5 to TRBJ2-2. This CDR3 spans 16 amino acids. CDR1 and CDR2 (germline): MNHEY, SVGAGI. This CDR3 is CASSSPTSVNTGELFF.

This clonotype registers medium-sized (0.01 to 0.1%) by frequency. V is TRBV5-1 and J is TRBJ2-1; there is no DNA to check the TCRdb D call of TRBD2. Germline assignment: CDR1 SGHRS and CDR2 YFSETQ. The CDR3 has 20 residues. This CDR3 reads CASSSGVAGVGFDSYNEQFF.

The chain links TRBV20-1 to TRBJ2-1; lacking DNA, the TRBD1 call made by TCRdb goes unchecked. The CDR3 spans 16 residues. Germline lookup yields CDR1 DFQATT and CDR2 SNEGSKA (reference sequence). CDR3 sequence: CSACPPPGNSYNEQFF.

The rearrangement uses TRBV6-5 and TRBJ2-2. Per the germline V gene, CDR1 is MNHEY and CDR2 is SVGAGI. The CDR3 extends over 17 amino acids. The CDR3 is CASSYSRQAIFTGELFF.

This rearrangement joins TRBV2 to TRBJ2-3; TCRdb's D gene call, TRBD1, goes unchecked for lack of DNA. The germline V gene has CDR1 SNHLY and CDR2 FYNNEI. The CDR3 consists of 15 residues. This CDR3 reads CASSEGTGGTDTQYF.

This clonotype shows up as medium-sized by frequency. This chain uses TRBV4-1 with TRBJ2-1. The CDR3 totals 13 residues. The germline V gene has CDR1 MGHRA and CDR2 YSYEKL. CDR3 loop: CASSHQETYEQFF.

This chain joins TRBV28 and TRBJ2-5; lacking DNA, the TRBD1 call made by TCRdb goes unchecked. This CDR3 has 11 amino acids. Per the germline V gene, CDR1 is MDHEN and CDR2 is SYDVKM. CDR3 sequence reads: CASGQFETQYF.